These 17 T cell receptor beta chains were sequenced from one sample in a study of cytomegalovirus exposure and HLA in healthy donors. The PCR made use of 60 Vbeta and 13 Jbeta primers. Produced via immunoSEQ multiplex PCR; TCRdb's table is partial and in-frame only. The sample consists of approximately 140,000 clones, 79% of them appearing once. Sequencing was done on a sample of PBMCs. These receptors were taken from a man aged 45 to 65 in good health and CMV-seropositive.

The genes are TRBV9 and TRBJ2-3, with no clear D. V was pared by 0 bases and J by 4 bases, with 6 bases between. In germline, CDR1 is SGDLS, CDR2 YYNGEE. The CDR3 spans 13 residues. This CDR3 reads CASSVGAPDTQYF. The CDR3 DNA follows: TGTGCCAGCAGCGTAGGAGCCCCAGATACGCAGTATTTT.

The gene calls are TRBV30 and TRBJ1-5; D might be TRBD1 (5 bases). V lost 2 bases to trimming and J lost 7 bases, with 12 bases between them. The CDR3 loop spans 13 amino acids. CDR1 is GTSNPN and CDR2 is SVGIG in the germline V gene (reference sequence). In nucleotides, the CDR3 is TGTGCCTGGAGTTCTGACAGAGGACAGCCCCAGCATTTT. Residues: CAWSSDRGQPQHF.

The rearrangement links TRBV5-4 to TRBJ2-2; TRBD2 matches at 12 bases. V gave up 0 bases and J gave up 8 bases; unmatched junction bases: 2. There are 15 residues in the CDR3. Germline V gene data show CDR1 as SGHNT and CDR2 as YYREEE (reference sequence). CDR3 bases: TGTGCCAGCAGCTTGGGGACTAGCGGGACTGGGGAGCTGTTTTTT. It yields the protein CASSLGTSGTGELFF.

DNA of the CDR3: TGTGCCAGCAGCTTGCCGATAGCGGGAGGGCCGTTATCCTACGAGCAGTACTTC. Its translation: CASSLPIAGGPLSYEQYF. This sequence joins TRBV7-9 and TRBJ2-7, with TRBD2 identical over 11 bases. The length of the CDR3 is 18 residues. The germline CDR1 and CDR2 sequences are SEHNR and FQNEAQ (reference sequence). V shed 3 bases, J shed 1 base, and the junction held 11 bases outside the gene matches. The whole variable domain, remainder taken from reference TRBV7-9 and TRBJ2-7, is DTGVSQNPRHKITKRGQNVTFRCDPISEHNRLYWYRQTLGQGPEFLTYFQNEAQLEKSRLLSDRFSAERPKGSFSTLEIQRTEQGDSAMYLCASSLPIAGGPLSYEQYFGPGTRLTVT.

V usage is TRBV11-3 and J usage is TRBJ2-1, with a weak D call TRBD2 (5 bases). This CDR3 has 13 residues. Germline assignment: CDR1 SGHNT and CDR2 YENEEA. V dropped 4 bases and J dropped 5 bases, with 9 bases sitting between them. The chain's CDR3 is CASSSDSNNEQFF. CDR3 in DNA: TGTGCCAGCAGCTCGGACTCAAACAATGAGCAGTTCTTC.

This chain connects TRBV10-3 to TRBJ2-4; D is possibly TRBD1 (5 bases). The CDR3 length is 15 residues. The germline V and J ends were trimmed by 0 bases and 0 bases, with 6 bases remaining between them. Germline V gene sequence: CDR1 ENHRY, CDR2 SYGVKD. The CDR3 nucleotides are TGTGCCATCAGTGAGTCGACAGTAGCCAAAAACATTCAGTACTTC. As protein: CAISESTVAKNIQYF.

The chain links TRBV6-5 to TRBJ2-2, with TRBD2 as a possible D gene (6 bases). V lost 2 bases and J lost 6, with 13 bases in between. The CDR3 is made up of 15 amino acids. CDR1 and CDR2 (germline): MNHEY, SVGAGI. The CDR3 loop is CASSYRGTPPGELFF. CDR3 DNA: TGTGCCAGCAGTTACCGCGGGACCCCACCCGGGGAGCTGTTTTTT.

The V call is TRBV28, the J call TRBJ2-2; TRBD2 matches 9 bases. Germline-derived CDR1 and CDR2 are MDHEN and SYDVKM. The length of the CDR3 is 15 residues. The V and J ends lost 5 bases and 6 bases, in that order; junction bases with no gene match: 7. In DNA form, the CDR3 reads TGTGCCAGCAGTCGTAGCGGGAGTAGGTCCGGGGAGCTGTTTTTT. Its protein is CASSRSGSRSGELFF.

The V call is TRBV7-9, the J call TRBJ2-7; a possible D gene is TRBD2 (6 bases). The V end was cut by 5 bases, the J end by 2 bases, with 28 bases between. From germline, CDR1 is SEHNR and CDR2 FQNEAQ (reference sequence). The CDR3 totals 19 residues. CDR3 DNA sequence: TGTGCCAGCAGCGCCCGGAAGGGCCATCGACTAGAAGGGGCCTACGAGCAGTACTTC. Amino acid sequence: CASSARKGHRLEGAYEQYF. Drawing the rest from reference TRBV7-9 and TRBJ2-7, the complete variable domain is DTGVSQNPRHKITKRGQNVTFRCDPISEHNRLYWYRQTLGQGPEFLTYFQNEAQLEKSRLLSDRFSAERPKGSFSTLEIQRTEQGDSAMYLCASSARKGHRLEGAYEQYFGPGTRLTVT.

The chain links TRBV4-1 to TRBJ1-5, with D uncertain. CDR1 is MGHRA and CDR2 is YSYEKL in the germline V gene. CDR3 size: 14 residues. Deletions cut 0 bases from V and 9 bases from J, with 12 bases between. This chain's CDR3 is CASSQEAAERPQHF. The DNA for the CDR3 is TGCGCCAGCAGCCAAGAGGCAGCGGAACGGCCCCAGCATTTT.

V usage is TRBV27 and J usage is TRBJ2-7, with D maybe TRBD1 (6 bases). This CDR3 contains 12 residues. Germline V gene lookup returns CDR1 MNHEY and CDR2 SMNVEV (reference sequence). Deletions cut 4 bases from V and 4 bases from J, with 8 bases between. CDR3 coding DNA: TGTGCCAGCAGTTCACAGGGTTACGAGCAGTACTTC. Amino acid sequence: CASSSQGYEQYF.

Worth noting for this clone: Within the sample, other DNA sequences also encode this same CDR3. J is TRBJ2-7 and V is TRBV5-4; TRBD2 agrees at 12 bases. V lost 4 bases and J lost 3; bases outside the gene matches: 5. The CDR3 extends over 15 amino acids. Looked up from germline, CDR1 is SGHNT and CDR2 is YYREEE (reference sequence). CDR3 in DNA: TGTGCCAGCAGCCTAGGGACTAGCGGGTTCTACGAGCAGTACTTC. It codes for CASSLGTSGFYEQYF.

The chain combines TRBV25-1 with TRBJ1-2; maybe TRBD1 (6 bases). There are 15 residues in the CDR3. The germline CDR1 and CDR2 sequences are MGHDK and SYGVNS. V was pared by 2 bases and J by 5 bases, with 15 bases between. CDR3 sequence: CASSEAGDYPYGYTF. The CDR3 bases are TGTGCCAGCAGTGAAGCAGGGGATTACCCGTATGGCTACACCTTC.

The chain joins TRBV7-9 to TRBJ1-1; D unresolved. V was pared by 5 bases and J by 11 bases, with 21 bases between. The CDR3 is 14 amino acids. The V gene's germline CDR1 is SEHNR and CDR2 FQNEAQ (reference sequence). The CDR3 sequence: CASSPSGKGGEAFF. DNA for the CDR3: TGTGCCAGCAGCCCCTCGGGAAAGGGCGGGGAGGCTTTCTTT. Looking up the rest from reference TRBV7-9 and TRBJ1-1 gives the full variable domain: DTGVSQNPRHKITKRGQNVTFRCDPISEHNRLYWYRQTLGQGPEFLTYFQNEAQLEKSRLLSDRFSAERPKGSFSTLEIQRTEQGDSAMYLCASSPSGKGGEAFFGQGTRLTVV.

The rearrangement joins TRBV5-1 to TRBJ2-2; a weak D match, TRBD2 (6 bases). This CDR3 has 13 amino acids. CDR1 is SGHRS, CDR2 YFSETQ, per germline. V was trimmed by 4 bases and J by 6 bases, leaving 10 bases between them. In nucleotides, the CDR3 is TGCGCCAGCAGCCGGGGAGGCCCCGGGGAGCTGTTTTTT. Protein product: CASSRGGPGELFF.

The chain recombines TRBV5-4 with TRBJ2-1; 9 bases agree with TRBD2. The CDR3 contains 16 residues. Germline V CDR1 and CDR2: SGHNT, YYREEE (reference sequence). V was pared by 4 bases and J by 7 bases, with 12 bases of the junction left unmatched. The CDR3 protein is CASSAVAGGPKNEQFF. DNA of the CDR3: TGTGCCAGCAGCGCCGTTGCGGGAGGGCCAAAGAATGAGCAGTTCTTC.

In this sample, this clone turned up a few times. This chain connects TRBV11-2 to TRBJ2-2; D gene uncertain. The CDR3 runs 14 residues. CDR1 SGHAT and CDR2 FQNNGV come from the germline V gene. Deletions cut 1 base from V and 1 base from J, with 4 bases between. CDR3 protein: CASSLVRNTGELFF. As DNA, the CDR3 is TGTGCCAGCAGCTTAGTTAGGAACACCGGGGAGCTGTTTTTT.